The 16 T cell receptor beta chains listed next were all sequenced from one sample in a study of beta chain features in type 1 diabetes. The antigens for these receptors are not known. Isolated RNA was reverse transcribed in full, so expressed TCRB transcripts were sequenced. Here immunoSEQ multiplex PCR was the method, and the copy in TCRdb shows in-frame clones only, minus some. The data show about 160,000 clones, approximately 8.4% seen once. Findings of the study overall: For Type 1 diabetes patients, all four CD4+ subsets carried TCRB CDR3s that were moderately but significantly shorter.

The sequenced material came from central memory CD4+ T cells from blood. These TCRs come from a man between 18 and 29 years old with type 1 diabetes.

In this sample, this clone turned up a few times. The V gene is TRBV30, the J gene TRBJ1-1, with D possibly being TRBD1 (5 bases). CDR3 length: 11 amino acids. The germline V gene has CDR1 GTSNPN and CDR2 SVGIG (reference sequence). The V gene lost 0 bases and the J gene lost 11 bases, with 10 bases spanning the gap. In DNA form, the CDR3 reads TGTGCCTGGAGTGTAGGGGATCGGGCTTTCTTT. It encodes CAWSVGDRAFF.

In its sample, this clone was seen a few times. This chain connects TRBV28 to TRBJ1-5; 7 bases match TRBD1. After removal of 3 bases from V and 5 bases from J, the junction contained 10 bases not matched to a gene. Germline loops: CDR1 MDHEN, CDR2 SYDVKM. This CDR3 has 16 amino acids. The CDR3 bases are TGTGCCAGCAGTTTGTTCGTACGGACAGGCTATCAGCCCCAGCATTTT. Translating gives CASSLFVRTGYQPQHF.

In its sample, this clone was seen a few times. The chain couples TRBV27 to TRBJ2-2, with 7 bases matching TRBD2. Unmatched junction bases numbered 9, after V lost 4 bases and J lost 4 bases. Germline CDR1 MNHEY, CDR2 SMNVEV (reference sequence). The CDR3 totals 16 residues. In DNA, the CDR3 is TGTGCCAGCAGTTCCTGGACTAGTGGAGTCACCGGGGAGCTGTTTTTT. Its protein is CASSSWTSGVTGELFF.

This chain links TRBV7-9 with TRBJ1-1; no clear D. V was shortened by 5 bases and J by 6 bases, with 10 bases between the two germline ends. Germline loops: CDR1 SEHNR, CDR2 FQNEAQ (reference sequence). The CDR3 has 12 residues. Here the CDR3 DNA reads TGTGCCAGCAGCCGTGAAGCCGCTGAAGCTTTCTTT. Its translation: CASSREAAEAFF.

This clone has ten or more counts. The rearrangement joins TRBV25-1 to TRBJ2-7; D unclear. The germline V gene has CDR1 MGHDK and CDR2 SYGVNS. The CDR3 totals 13 residues. Trimming left V 4 bases short and J 0 bases short, with 7 bases between. The CDR3 spells CASSGLISYEQYF. The CDR3 nucleotides read TGTGCCAGCAGTGGGCTGATCTCCTACGAGCAGTACTTC.

This clone has just a few counts. The V gene is TRBV6-5, the J gene TRBJ2-7; tentative D call: TRBD2 (6 bases). Germline assignment: CDR1 MNHEY and CDR2 SVGAGI. V lost 6 bases, J lost 0 bases, and 15 bases lay in between. The CDR3 extends over 15 amino acids. This CDR3 is CASRRGTASSYEQYF. Written as DNA, the CDR3 is TGTGCCAGCAGACGCGGGACGGCGAGCTCCTACGAGCAGTACTTC.

The chain recombines TRBV27 with TRBJ2-5; D is perhaps TRBD1 (6 bases). This CDR3 region has 11 residues. V was trimmed by 10 bases and J by 2 bases, leaving 8 bases between them. Germline CDR1 reads MNHEY; CDR2 reads SMNVEV (reference sequence). The CDR3 is CATGQQETQYF. The CDR3 bases are TGTGCCACCGGACAGCAAGAGACCCAGTACTTC.

The rearrangement uses TRBV7-9 and TRBJ1-2, with D maybe TRBD1 (6 bases). The CDR3 has 14 residues. The V and J ends lost 1 base and 8 bases respectively, with 14 bases between them. The germline CDR1 and CDR2 sequences are SEHNR and FQNEAQ (reference sequence). CDR3 nucleotides: TGTGCCAGCAGCTTAGGACGGGGGGCTGGAGGCTACACCTTC. Translating gives CASSLGRGAGGYTF.

The chain combines TRBV7-9 with TRBJ2-1, with 14 bases that match TRBD2. Germline loops: CDR1 SEHNR, CDR2 FQNEAQ (reference sequence). Trimming at V came to 4 bases and at J to 7 bases, leaving 6 bases not matched to a gene. The CDR3 contains 16 residues. CDR3 nucleotides: TGTGCCAGCAGCTCGGGTTGGACTAGCGGGAGGAATGAGCAGTTCTTC. Translation: CASSSGWTSGRNEQFF.

This clone appeared a few times. V and J are TRBV6-6 and TRBJ2-1; the match to TRBD1 covers 7 bases. The CDR3 covers 13 residues. Per the germline V gene, CDR1 is MNHNY and CDR2 is SVGAGI (reference sequence). The V segment lost 2 bases and the J segment 16 bases; nucleotides outside the gene matches: 11. CDR3 sequence (DNA): TGTGCCAGCAGTTACCCTGGACAGGCCCAGGGCTTCTTC. Its translation is CASSYPGQAQGFF.

This clone was picked up a small number of times. The sample has other DNA sequences that encode this CDR3 too. The chain combines TRBV20-1 with TRBJ1-1; D ambiguous. The CDR3 is 11 amino acids. CDR1 is DFQATT, CDR2 SNEGSKA, per germline (reference sequence). V lost 5 bases, J lost 0 bases, and 4 bases lay in between. The CDR3 bases are TGCAGTGCTTCCATGAACACTGAAGCTTTCTTT. This encodes CSASMNTEAFF.

The chain has TRBV7-2 and TRBJ1-4, with TRBD1 as a possible D gene (5 bases). V lost 5 bases and J 0 bases, leaving 10 bases between the germline ends. Germline CDR1 and CDR2: SGHTA and FQGNSA. This CDR3 contains 15 residues. The CDR3 DNA follows: TGTGCCAGCAGCCGAGGAGGGGCAACTAATGAAAAACTGTTTTTT. This sequence encodes CASSRGGATNEKLFF.

This clone was detected a few times. The chain uses TRBV5-1 and TRBJ2-3; 11 positions agree with TRBD1. The CDR3 runs to 15 residues. Losses at the gene ends were 3 bases for V and 5 bases for J; bases not matched to a gene: 5. CDR1 is SGHRS and CDR2 is YFSETQ in the germline V gene. CDR3 nucleotides: TGCGCCAGCAGCTCCGGACAGGGGGCCGGAGATACGCAGTATTTT. Residues: CASSSGQGAGDTQYF.

This clone was detected a few times. The rearrangement joins TRBV4-3 to TRBJ1-1, with D maybe TRBD1 (6 bases). The CDR3 is 15 amino acids. V dropped 0 bases and J dropped 5 bases, with 13 bases sitting between them. Germline loops: CDR1 LGHNA, CDR2 YSLEER. CDR3 region: CASSQDHRAGTEAFF. The CDR3 DNA is TGCGCCAGCAGCCAAGACCACAGGGCCGGGACTGAAGCTTTCTTT.

This clone was seen a handful of times. The chain carries TRBV27 and TRBJ1-1; D perhaps matches TRBD1 (5 bases). The CDR3 is made up of 12 amino acids. The germline CDR1 and CDR2 sequences are MNHEY and SMNVEV (reference sequence). Between the trimmed V and J ends, which lost 5 bases and 8 bases, there was a span of 12 bases. The CDR3 nucleotides read TGTGCCAGCAGTGGGGATAGGGGCGAAGCTTTCTTT. Translating gives CASSGDRGEAFF.

V usage is TRBV18 and J usage is TRBJ2-7, with 8 bases that match TRBD2. Losses at the gene ends were 3 bases for V and 5 bases for J; bases not matched to a gene: 3. This CDR3 has 13 residues. Germline CDR1 KGHSH, CDR2 LQKENI. CDR3 region: CASSPGLVNEQYF. In DNA, the CDR3 is TGTGCCAGCTCACCGGGACTAGTAAACGAGCAGTACTTC.